The 32 T cell receptor beta chains presented below share a single source sample, sequenced in a study of blood T cell repertoires in COVID-19. Sequencing used immunoSEQ multiplex PCR; TCRdb keeps in-frame clones, though not all of them. The sample contains fewer than 350,000 clones, 70% to 90% of which appear only once. The specimen was PBMCs or T cells enriched from blood (not recorded which). The receptors come from a woman in her forties who had recovered from COVID-19.

The chain employs TRBV3-1 (or the pseudogene TRBV3-2) and TRBJ2-1; TRBD2 matches 13 bases. V was clipped by 5 bases and J by 7 bases; unmatched bases: 8. Germline V lookup: CDR1 LGHDT, CDR2 YNNKEL (reference sequence). This CDR3 comprises 16 residues. CDR3 loop: CASSKQLAGGPNEQFF. The CDR3 DNA reads TGTGCCAGCAGCAAGCAACTAGCGGGAGGGCCAAATGAGCAGTTCTTC.

Here the CDR3 DNA reads TGTGCTAACGGGGGGCTTATAGCCTACGAGCAGTACTTC. Its protein product is CANGGLIAYEQYF. The chain couples TRBV7-7 to TRBJ2-7, with D perhaps TRBD2 (7 bases). Germline V CDR1 and CDR2: SSHAT, FNYEAQ (reference sequence). The CDR3 totals 13 residues.

The rearrangement links TRBV7-2 to TRBJ1-6; no firm D call. The CDR3 sequence is 14 residues long. V lost 5 bases and J lost 8, with 13 bases in between. In germline, CDR1 is SGHTA, CDR2 FQGNSA. The CDR3 spells CASSQQPGYSPLHF. As DNA, the CDR3 is TGTGCCAGCAGCCAACAACCTGGTTATTCACCCCTCCACTTT.

The chain links TRBV7-8 to TRBJ1-5, with D possibly being TRBD1 (5 bases). CDR3 length: 18 amino acids. V was trimmed by 3 bases and J by 4 bases, leaving 22 bases between them. The germline V gene encodes CDR1 SGHVS and CDR2 FQNEAQ. The CDR3 loop reads CASSLRVGPLNANQPQHF. DNA for the CDR3: TGTGCCAGCAGCTTGCGAGTGGGGCCCCTCAATGCGAATCAGCCCCAGCATTTT.

The gene calls are TRBV6-5 and TRBJ1-4, with D perhaps matching TRBD1 (5 bases). The CDR3 covers 16 residues. CDR1 and CDR2 from the germline V gene are MNHEY and SVGAGI. The V end was cut by 0 bases, the J end by 5 bases, with 13 bases between. As DNA, the CDR3 is TGTGCCAGCAGTTACTCTTGGGGGGGAACAAATGAAAAACTGTTTTTT. Translating gives CASSYSWGGTNEKLFF.

The chain is built from TRBV7-2 and TRBJ2-1; 11 nucleotides match TRBD2. Losses at the gene ends were 3 bases for V and 7 bases for J; bases not matched to a gene: 8. The germline gives CDR1 SGHTA, CDR2 FQGNSA. CDR3 length: 16 residues. CDR3 in DNA: TGTGCCAGCAGCTTCGCTCCCGGGACTAGCGGAAATGAGCAGTTCTTC. Its translation: CASSFAPGTSGNEQFF.

This sequence joins TRBV5-4 and TRBJ1-2; TRBD1 matches 11 bases. Per germline, CDR1 SGHNT and CDR2 YYREEE (reference sequence). This CDR3 is built from 15 residues. V lost 4 bases, J lost 4 bases, and 6 bases stayed unmatched. CDR3 DNA sequence: TGTGCCAGCAGCCTGGGGACAGGGGGAAGCTATGGCTACACCTTC. As protein: CASSLGTGGSYGYTF.

This chain connects TRBV14 to TRBJ2-5, with 8 nucleotides matching TRBD2. In germline, CDR1 is SGHDN, CDR2 FVKESK. The CDR3 covers 14 residues. The ends lost 5 bases at V and 9 bases at J; junction bases unmatched: 11. The CDR3 reads CASSAISGVSAQYF. CDR3 bases: TGTGCCAGCAGCGCAATTAGCGGGGTGTCGGCCCAGTACTTC.

The V gene is TRBV7-2, the J gene TRBJ2-1; D is unclear. CDR3 length: 14 amino acids. V lost 0 bases to trimming and J lost 4 bases, with 7 bases between them. Germline values: CDR1 SGHTA, CDR2 FQGNSA. CDR3 region: CASSLAALYNEQFF. The CDR3 nucleotides read TGTGCCAGCAGCTTAGCGGCCTTATACAATGAGCAGTTCTTC.

CDR3 sequence: CASSFNQETQYF. CDR3 in DNA: TGTGCCAGCAGTTTTAACCAAGAGACCCAGTACTTC. The genes are TRBV6-5 and TRBJ2-5; D is undetermined. The CDR3 has 12 residues. CDR1 MNHEY and CDR2 SVGAGI come from the germline V gene. Trimming cost V 4 bases and J 0 bases, with 3 bases left between them.

CDR3 nucleotides: TGTGCCAGCAGTCCTACGGGACAGAAAGTTAATTCACCCCTCCACTTT. Protein sequence: CASSPTGQKVNSPLHF. This chain connects TRBV28 to TRBJ1-6; 7 bases line up with TRBD1. The germline V gene has CDR1 MDHEN and CDR2 SYDVKM. The CDR3 consists of 16 residues. The trim removed 5 bases at V and 6 bases at J, leaving 10 bases unmatched.

The V and J genes are TRBV29-1 and TRBJ2-1; 11 bases align to TRBD2. CDR1 is SQVTM, CDR2 ANQGSEA, per germline. This CDR3 region has 18 residues. The V and J ends lost 4 bases and 4 bases, in that order; junction bases with no gene match: 15. CDR3 amino acids: CSVGRNLAGGSYYNEQFF. The CDR3 DNA is TGCAGCGTTGGTAGGAACCTAGCGGGAGGCTCCTATTACAATGAGCAGTTCTTC.

The chain links TRBV4-1 to TRBJ1-2, with D possibly being TRBD1 (5 bases). Germline assignment: CDR1 MGHRA and CDR2 YSYEKL. V gave up 0 bases and J gave up 3 bases, with 8 bases separating them. This CDR3 spans 14 amino acids. This CDR3 reads CASSQERGHYGYTF. The CDR3 DNA reads TGCGCCAGCAGCCAAGAAAGGGGCCACTATGGCTACACCTTC.

V gene TRBV28 combines with J gene TRBJ2-3; TRBD2 agrees at 8 bases. The germline V gene has CDR1 MDHEN and CDR2 SYDVKM. The CDR3 is 16 amino acids. V gave up 5 bases and J gave up 8 bases; unmatched junction bases: 15. The CDR3 here is CASSDGGAGYEGTQYF. Written as DNA, the CDR3 is TGTGCCAGCAGTGACGGGGGGGCCGGGTACGAAGGTACGCAGTATTTT.

The V and J genes are TRBV18 and TRBJ1-1; D gene uncertain. Per the germline V gene, CDR1 is KGHSH and CDR2 is LQKENI. This CDR3 contains 14 residues. Trimming left V 3 bases short and J 6 bases short, with 14 bases between. CDR3: CASSPPRGYSEAFF. CDR3 sequence (DNA): TGTGCCAGCTCACCTCCTCGAGGGTACTCTGAAGCTTTCTTT.

This clone showed up just once. This chain connects TRBV30 to TRBJ2-7; a possible D gene is TRBD1 (6 bases). V was cut by 6 bases and J by 2 bases, with 20 bases left in between. This CDR3 has 15 residues. In germline, CDR1 is GTSNPN, CDR2 SVGIG (reference sequence). The DNA of the CDR3 is TGTGCCTGTTCGGTCAGGGACATTCGAACCTACGAGCAGTACTTC. Protein: CACSVRDIRTYEQYF.

The CDR3 protein is CASSYSIQGDYYGYTF. DNA of the CDR3: TGTGCCAGCAGTTACTCGATCCAGGGCGATTACTATGGCTACACCTTC. The chain uses TRBV6-2 or TRBV6-3 and TRBJ1-2, with D possibly being TRBD1 (5 bases). The CDR3 consists of 16 residues. CDR1 is MNHEY and CDR2 is SVGEGT in the germline V gene. Trimming took 0 bases from V and 3 from J, leaving 14 bases between them.

The rearrangement joins TRBV7-2 to TRBJ2-5, with TRBD2 matching 10 bases. J gave up 5 bases and V 1 base, and 7 bases lay outside the gene matches. Germline-derived CDR1 and CDR2 are SGHTA and FQGNSA. The CDR3 has 16 amino acids. The DNA for the CDR3 is TGTGCCAGCAGCTTAGAATTAGCGGGAGGTGCGGAGACCCAGTACTTC. Amino acids: CASSLELAGGAETQYF.

This clone turned up a few times. The rearrangement joins TRBV18 to TRBJ2-5; D gene unclear. Germline loops: CDR1 KGHSH, CDR2 LQKENI. The CDR3 length is 14 residues. V lost 1 base and J lost 1, with 7 bases in between. CDR3 DNA: TGTGCCAGCTCACCACGTTCATCCCAAGAGACCCAGTACTTC. The encoded protein is CASSPRSSQETQYF. The full variable domain, in which reference TRBV18 and TRBJ2-5 provide the parts outside the CDR3, is NAGVMQNPRHLVRRRGQEARLRCSPMKGHSHVYWYRQLPEEGLKFMVYLQKENIIDESGMPKERFSAEFPKEGPSILRIQQVVRGDSAAYFCASSPRSSQETQYFGPGTRLLVL.

This clone was seen a single time. V usage is TRBV27 and J usage is TRBJ2-1; D is possibly TRBD1 (6 bases). The CDR3 length is 16 residues. V lost 7 bases and J lost 10, with 26 bases in between. Germline V gives CDR1 MNHEY, CDR2 SMNVEV (reference sequence). The CDR3 region has the DNA TGTGCCAGCAAAATAACCGGGACACGCCTTTCAGAGGAGCAGTTCTTC. As protein: CASKITGTRLSEEQFF.

The rearrangement joins TRBV4-1 to TRBJ2-1, with D maybe TRBD1 (6 bases). CDR1 MGHRA and CDR2 YSYEKL come from the germline V gene. Trimming cost V 0 bases and J 5 bases, with 14 bases left between them. The CDR3 has 16 residues. The CDR3, as DNA: TGCGCCAGCAGCCAAGATAAAGGCAGGGGCCACAATGAGCAGTTCTTC. Translating gives CASSQDKGRGHNEQFF.

This clone showed up just a few times. The V call is TRBV11-1, the J call TRBJ1-2; D unclear. This CDR3 has 14 residues. V was shortened by 1 base and J by 6 bases, with 12 bases between the two germline ends. In germline, CDR1 is SGHAT, CDR2 FQDESV (reference sequence). The CDR3 DNA reads as TGTGCCAGCAGCTTAGGGAGGGAAAAGGATGGCTACACCTTC. It translates to CASSLGREKDGYTF.

The V gene is TRBV19, the J gene TRBJ1-2; tentative D call: TRBD1 (5 bases). Trimming left V 5 bases short and J 5 bases short, with 15 bases between. This CDR3 contains 14 residues. CDR1 and CDR2 from the germline V gene are LNHDA and SQIVND (reference sequence). CDR3 sequence reads: CASSPREGTYGYTF. For the CDR3, the DNA is TGTGCCAGTAGTCCCCGGGAAGGGACTTATGGCTACACCTTC.

This sequence joins TRBV28 and TRBJ2-5; D may be TRBD1 (5 bases). CDR1 is MDHEN and CDR2 is SYDVKM in the germline V gene. The CDR3 extends over 14 amino acids. The V gene lost 6 bases and the J gene lost 2 bases, with 13 bases spanning the gap. In DNA form, the CDR3 reads TGTGCCAGCAGGAGGCAGGGTCCTCAAGAGACCCAGTACTTC. Translating gives CASRRQGPQETQYF.

This clone was seen repeatedly, ten times or more. As DNA, the CDR3 is TGTGCCAGCAGCACCCCTAGCGGGCCCGGGGAGCAGTACTTC. Protein sequence: CASSTPSGPGEQYF. This chain connects TRBV28 to TRBJ2-7; 8 bases agree with TRBD2. The CDR3 runs 14 residues. V lost 6 bases and J lost 7; bases outside the gene matches: 11. Per the germline V gene, CDR1 is MDHEN and CDR2 is SYDVKM.

The J gene is TRBJ1-2, the V gene TRBV5-1; D may be TRBD1 (5 bases). Germline CDR1 is SGHRS and CDR2 is YFSETQ. V lost 4 bases and J 4 bases, leaving 20 bases between the germline ends. The CDR3 is made up of 16 amino acids. Here the CDR3 reads CASSGGLMQGSYGYTF. DNA for the CDR3: TGCGCCAGCAGCGGCGGTCTCATGCAGGGTTCCTATGGCTACACCTTC. The variable domain in full, with the rest retrieved from reference TRBV5-1 and TRBJ1-2, is KAGVTQTPRYLIKTRGQQVTLSCSPISGHRSVSWYQQTPGQGLQFLFEYFSETQRNKGNFPGRFSGRQFSNSRSEMNVSTLELGDSALYLCASSGGLMQGSYGYTFGSGTRLTVV.

The CDR3 sequence: CASSIVEGAGQPQHF. CDR3 DNA sequence: TGTGCCAGTAGTATAGTTGAGGGGGCTGGGCAGCCCCAGCATTTT. V gene TRBV19 combines with J gene TRBJ1-5; 7 nucleotides agree with TRBD1. The length of the CDR3 is 15 residues. J lost 7 bases, V lost 1 base, and 7 bases had no gene match. In germline, CDR1 is LNHDA, CDR2 SQIVND (reference sequence). The full variable domain, completed using reference TRBV19 and TRBJ1-5, is DGGITQSPKYLFRKEGQNVTLSCEQNLNHDAMYWYRQDPGQGLRLIYYSQIVNDFQKGDIAEGYSVSREKKESFPLTVTSAQKNPTAFYLCASSIVEGAGQPQHFGDGTRLSIL.

The chain links TRBV28 to TRBJ1-3; 8 bases map to TRBD1. In germline, CDR1 is MDHEN, CDR2 SYDVKM. The CDR3 covers 15 residues. V shed 6 bases and J 3 bases; nucleotides not matched to a gene: 7. The CDR3 DNA sequence: TGTGCCAGCAGAAATCAGGGGGCGGATGGAAACACCATATATTTT. Its protein is CASRNQGADGNTIYF.

J is TRBJ2-7 and V is TRBV6-5; unclear D gene. There are 13 residues in the CDR3. V was pared by 6 bases and J by 6 bases, with 15 bases between. The germline gives CDR1 MNHEY, CDR2 SVGAGI. The CDR3 bases are TGTGCCAGCAGACTAAGAGTGAACGGCGAGCAGTACTTC. Protein product: CASRLRVNGEQYF.

V gene TRBV19 combines with J gene TRBJ2-7; maybe TRBD1 (6 bases). The CDR3 runs to 14 residues. Germline V gene data show CDR1 as LNHDA and CDR2 as SQIVND (reference sequence). The V and J ends lost 3 bases and 6 bases respectively, with 15 bases between them. CDR3 DNA sequence: TGTGCCAGTAGTATCGGGACAAGACCTAGCGAGCAGTACTTC. Amino acid sequence: CASSIGTRPSEQYF.

V gene TRBV11-1 combines with J gene TRBJ2-1, with 9 bases lining up with TRBD1. The CDR3 covers 16 residues. From germline, CDR1 is SGHAT and CDR2 FQDESV (reference sequence). Trimming at V came to 5 bases and at J to 1 base, leaving 6 bases not matched to a gene. CDR3 nucleotides: TGTGCCAGCAGCCCCGGACAGGGGCATTCCTACAATGAGCAGTTCTTC. Translated: CASSPGQGHSYNEQFF.

The rearrangement uses TRBV28 and TRBJ1-1, with D maybe TRBD1 (5 bases). The CDR3 loop spans 11 amino acids. V was cut by 10 bases and J by 5 bases, with 11 bases left in between. Germline assignment: CDR1 MDHEN and CDR2 SYDVKM. The DNA of the CDR3 is TGTGCCATCGAGACAGTAACTGAAGCTTTCTTT. It yields the protein CAIETVTEAFF.